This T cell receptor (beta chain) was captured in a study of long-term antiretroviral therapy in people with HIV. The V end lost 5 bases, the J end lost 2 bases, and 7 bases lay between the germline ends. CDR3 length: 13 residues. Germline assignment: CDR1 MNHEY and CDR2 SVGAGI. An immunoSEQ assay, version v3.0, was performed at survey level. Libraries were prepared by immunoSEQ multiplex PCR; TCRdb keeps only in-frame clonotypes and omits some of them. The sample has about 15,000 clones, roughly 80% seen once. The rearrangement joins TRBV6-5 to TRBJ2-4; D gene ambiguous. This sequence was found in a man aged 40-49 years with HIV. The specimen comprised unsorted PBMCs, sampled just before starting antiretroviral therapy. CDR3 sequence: CASSPESKNIQYF. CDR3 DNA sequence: TGTGCCAGCAGTCCCGAATCCAAAAACATTCAGTACTTC.